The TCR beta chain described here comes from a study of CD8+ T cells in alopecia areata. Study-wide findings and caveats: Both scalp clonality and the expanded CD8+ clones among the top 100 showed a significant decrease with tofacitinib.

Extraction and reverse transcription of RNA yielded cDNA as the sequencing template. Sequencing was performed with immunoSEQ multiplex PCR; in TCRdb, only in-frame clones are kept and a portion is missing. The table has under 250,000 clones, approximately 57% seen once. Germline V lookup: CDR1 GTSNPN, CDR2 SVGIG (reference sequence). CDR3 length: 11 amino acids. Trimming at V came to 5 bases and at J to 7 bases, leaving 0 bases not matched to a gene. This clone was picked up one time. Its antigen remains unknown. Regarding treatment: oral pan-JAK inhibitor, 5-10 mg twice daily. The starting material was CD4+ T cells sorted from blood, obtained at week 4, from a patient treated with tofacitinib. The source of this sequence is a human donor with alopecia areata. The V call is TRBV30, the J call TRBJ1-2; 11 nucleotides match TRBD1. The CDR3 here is CAWGQGAGYTF. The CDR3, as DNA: TGTGCCTGGGGACAGGGGGCTGGCTACACCTTC. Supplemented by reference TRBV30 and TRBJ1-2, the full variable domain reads SQTIHQWPATLVQPVGSPLSLECTVEGTSNPNLYWYRQAAGRGLQLLFYSVGIGQISSEVPQNLSASRPQDRQFILSSKKLLLSDSGFYLCAWGQGAGYTFGSGTRLTVV.